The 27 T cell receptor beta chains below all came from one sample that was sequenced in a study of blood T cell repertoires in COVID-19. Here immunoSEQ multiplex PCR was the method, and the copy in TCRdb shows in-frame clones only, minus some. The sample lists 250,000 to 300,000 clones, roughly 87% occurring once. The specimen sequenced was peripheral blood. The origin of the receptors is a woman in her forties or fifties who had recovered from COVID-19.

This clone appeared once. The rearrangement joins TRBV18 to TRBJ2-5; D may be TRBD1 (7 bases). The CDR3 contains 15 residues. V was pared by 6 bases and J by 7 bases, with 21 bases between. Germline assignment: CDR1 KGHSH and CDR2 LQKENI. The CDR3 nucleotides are TGTGCCAGCTCCCGGGGACTCGACAGGGATGGGACCCAGTACTTC. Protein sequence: CASSRGLDRDGTQYF.

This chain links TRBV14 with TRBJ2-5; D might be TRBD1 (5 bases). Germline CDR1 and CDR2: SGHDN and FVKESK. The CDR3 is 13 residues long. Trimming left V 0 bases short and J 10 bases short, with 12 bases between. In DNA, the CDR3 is TGTGCCAGCAGCCAAGATACTTTAGGGGTCCAGTACTTC. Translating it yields CASSQDTLGVQYF.

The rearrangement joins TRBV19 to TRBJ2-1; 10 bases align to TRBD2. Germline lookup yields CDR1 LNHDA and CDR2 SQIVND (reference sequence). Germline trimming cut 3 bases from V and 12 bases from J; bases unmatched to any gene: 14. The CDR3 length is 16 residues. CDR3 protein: CASSMVRLAGHAWQFF. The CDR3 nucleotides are TGTGCCAGTAGTATGGTAAGACTAGCGGGCCACGCTTGGCAGTTCTTC.

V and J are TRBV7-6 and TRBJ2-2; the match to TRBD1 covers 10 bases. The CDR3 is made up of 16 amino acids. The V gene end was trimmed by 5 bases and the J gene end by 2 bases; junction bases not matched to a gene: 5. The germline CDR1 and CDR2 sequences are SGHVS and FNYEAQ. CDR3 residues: CASSPTTGGNTGELFF. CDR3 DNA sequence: TGTGCCAGCAGCCCCACGACAGGGGGCAACACCGGGGAGCTGTTTTTT. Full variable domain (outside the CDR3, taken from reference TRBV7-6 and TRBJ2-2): GAGVSQSPRYKVTKRGQDVALRCDPISGHVSLYWYRQALGQGPEFLTYFNYEAQQDKSGLPNDRFSAERPEGSISTLTIQRTEQRDSAMYRCASSPTTGGNTGELFFGEGSRLTVL.

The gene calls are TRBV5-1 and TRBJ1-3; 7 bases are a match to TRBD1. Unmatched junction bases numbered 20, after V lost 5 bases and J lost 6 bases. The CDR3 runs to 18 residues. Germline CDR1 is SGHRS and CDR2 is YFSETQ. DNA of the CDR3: TGCGCCAGCAGATTCGGACAGGTTGGAGCGTCTACCCCAAACACCATATATTTT. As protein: CASRFGQVGASTPNTIYF.

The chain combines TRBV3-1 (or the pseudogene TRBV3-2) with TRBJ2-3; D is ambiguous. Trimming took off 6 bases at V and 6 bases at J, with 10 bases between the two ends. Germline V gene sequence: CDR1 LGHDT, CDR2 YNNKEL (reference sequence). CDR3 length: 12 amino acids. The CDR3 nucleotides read TGTGCCAGCAGATCCTTGTCCGATACGCAGTATTTT. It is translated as CASRSLSDTQYF.

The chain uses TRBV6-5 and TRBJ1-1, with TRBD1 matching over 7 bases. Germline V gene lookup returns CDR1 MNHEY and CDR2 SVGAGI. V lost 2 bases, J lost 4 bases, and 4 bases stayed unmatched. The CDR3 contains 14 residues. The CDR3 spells CASSYLDRLTEAFF. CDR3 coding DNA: TGTGCCAGCAGTTACCTGGACAGGCTCACTGAAGCTTTCTTT.

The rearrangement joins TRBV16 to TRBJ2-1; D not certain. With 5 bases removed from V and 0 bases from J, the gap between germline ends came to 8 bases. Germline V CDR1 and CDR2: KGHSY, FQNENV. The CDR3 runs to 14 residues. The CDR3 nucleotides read TGTGCCAGCAGCGGTGCGAGCTCCTACAATGAGCAGTTCTTC. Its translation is CASSGASSYNEQFF.

Written as DNA, the CDR3 is TGTGCCAGCAGTTACTCTAACTACCCCGGGGAGCTGTTTTTT. Encoded protein: CASSYSNYPGELFF. The chain links TRBV6-5 to TRBJ2-2; D is ambiguous. Germline CDR1 MNHEY, CDR2 SVGAGI. This CDR3 is built from 14 residues. V dropped 0 bases and J dropped 6 bases, with 8 bases sitting between them.

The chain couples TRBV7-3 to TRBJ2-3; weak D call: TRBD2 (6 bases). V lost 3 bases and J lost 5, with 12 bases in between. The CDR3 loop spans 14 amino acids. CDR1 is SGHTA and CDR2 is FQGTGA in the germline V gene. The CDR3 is CASSLGGIGDTQYF. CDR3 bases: TGTGCCAGCAGCTTGGGCGGGATTGGAGATACGCAGTATTTT.

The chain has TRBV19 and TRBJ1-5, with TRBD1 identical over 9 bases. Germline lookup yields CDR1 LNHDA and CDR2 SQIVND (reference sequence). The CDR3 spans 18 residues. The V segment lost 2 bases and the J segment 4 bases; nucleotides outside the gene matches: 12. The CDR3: CASSISGGGQGWNQPQHF. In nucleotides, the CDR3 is TGTGCCAGTAGTATAAGCGGGGGTGGACAGGGGTGGAATCAGCCCCAGCATTTT.

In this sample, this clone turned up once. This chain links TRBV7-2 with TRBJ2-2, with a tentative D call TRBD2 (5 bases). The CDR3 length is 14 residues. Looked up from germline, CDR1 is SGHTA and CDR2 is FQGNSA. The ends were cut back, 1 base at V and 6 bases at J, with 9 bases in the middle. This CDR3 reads CASSLGGRSGELFF. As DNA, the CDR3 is TGTGCCAGCAGCTTAGGAGGGCGCTCCGGGGAGCTGTTTTTT.

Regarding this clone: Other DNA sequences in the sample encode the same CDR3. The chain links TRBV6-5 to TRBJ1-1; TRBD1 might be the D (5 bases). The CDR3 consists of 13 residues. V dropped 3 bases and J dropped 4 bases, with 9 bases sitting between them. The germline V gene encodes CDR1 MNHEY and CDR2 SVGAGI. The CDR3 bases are TGTGCCAGCAGTTATGGGGGGGGCACTGAAGCTTTCTTT. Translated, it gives CASSYGGGTEAFF.

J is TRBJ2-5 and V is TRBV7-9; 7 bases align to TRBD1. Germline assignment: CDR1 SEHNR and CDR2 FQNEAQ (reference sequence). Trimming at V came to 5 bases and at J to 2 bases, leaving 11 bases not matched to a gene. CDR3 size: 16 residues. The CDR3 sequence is CASSRSFYRGQETQYF. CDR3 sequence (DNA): TGTGCCAGCAGCAGAAGCTTCTACAGGGGTCAAGAGACCCAGTACTTC.

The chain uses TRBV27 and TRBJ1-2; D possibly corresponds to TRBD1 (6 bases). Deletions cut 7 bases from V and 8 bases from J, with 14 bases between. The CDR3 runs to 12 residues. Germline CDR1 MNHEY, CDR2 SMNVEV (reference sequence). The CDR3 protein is CASKTGPGGYTF. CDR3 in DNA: TGTGCCAGCAAGACAGGCCCTGGCGGCTACACCTTC.

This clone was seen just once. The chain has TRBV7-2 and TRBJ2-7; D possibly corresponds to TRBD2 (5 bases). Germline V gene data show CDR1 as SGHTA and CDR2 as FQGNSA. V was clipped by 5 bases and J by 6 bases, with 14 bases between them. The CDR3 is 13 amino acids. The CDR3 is CASSRTFGLEQYF. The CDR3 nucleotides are TGTGCCAGCAGCCGAACGTTTGGACTCGAGCAGTACTTC. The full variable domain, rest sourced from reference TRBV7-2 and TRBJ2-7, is GAGVSQSPSNKVTEKGKDVELRCDPISGHTALYWYRQSLGQGLEFLIYFQGNSAPDKSGLPSDRFSAERTGGSVSTLTIQRTQQEDSAVYLCASSRTFGLEQYFGPGTRLTVT.

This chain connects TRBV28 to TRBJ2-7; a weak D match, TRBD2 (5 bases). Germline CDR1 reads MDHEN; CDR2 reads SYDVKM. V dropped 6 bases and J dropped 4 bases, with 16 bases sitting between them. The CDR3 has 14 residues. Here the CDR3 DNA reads TGTGCCAGCAGGTCTGGGAGTAGTTTATACGAGCAGTACTTC. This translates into CASRSGSSLYEQYF.

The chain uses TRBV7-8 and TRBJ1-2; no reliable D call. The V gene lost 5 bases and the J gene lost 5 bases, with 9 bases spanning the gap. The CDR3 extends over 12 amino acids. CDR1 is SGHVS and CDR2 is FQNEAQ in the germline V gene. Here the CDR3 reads CASSPPGYGYTF. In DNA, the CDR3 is TGTGCCAGCAGCCCCCCCGGGTATGGCTACACCTTC.

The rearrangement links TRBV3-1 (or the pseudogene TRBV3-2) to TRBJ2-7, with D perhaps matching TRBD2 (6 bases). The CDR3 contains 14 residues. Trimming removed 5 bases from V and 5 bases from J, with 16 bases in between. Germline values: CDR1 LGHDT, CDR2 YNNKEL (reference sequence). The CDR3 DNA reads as TGTGCCAGCAGCTTCCCAGGCGGGATGGACGAGCAGTACTTC. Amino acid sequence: CASSFPGGMDEQYF.

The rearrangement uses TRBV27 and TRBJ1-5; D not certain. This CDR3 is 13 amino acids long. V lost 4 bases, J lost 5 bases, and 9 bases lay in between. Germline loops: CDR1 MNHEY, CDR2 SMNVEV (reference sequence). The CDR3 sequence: CASSSGRDQPQHF. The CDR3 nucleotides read TGTGCCAGCAGTTCTGGGAGAGATCAGCCCCAGCATTTT.

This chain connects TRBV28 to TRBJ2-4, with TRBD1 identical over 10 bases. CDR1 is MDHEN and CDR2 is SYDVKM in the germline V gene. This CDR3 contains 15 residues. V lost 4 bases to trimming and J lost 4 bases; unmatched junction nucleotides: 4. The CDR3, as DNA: TGTGCCAGCAGTTCTTGGACAGGGGGTAAAAACATTCAGTACTTC. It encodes CASSSWTGGKNIQYF.

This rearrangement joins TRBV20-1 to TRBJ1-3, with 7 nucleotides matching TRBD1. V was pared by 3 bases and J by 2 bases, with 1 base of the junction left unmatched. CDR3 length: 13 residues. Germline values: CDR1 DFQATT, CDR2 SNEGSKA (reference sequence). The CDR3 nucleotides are TGCAGTGCTAGTACAGGGGCTGGAAACACCATATATTTT. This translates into CSASTGAGNTIYF.

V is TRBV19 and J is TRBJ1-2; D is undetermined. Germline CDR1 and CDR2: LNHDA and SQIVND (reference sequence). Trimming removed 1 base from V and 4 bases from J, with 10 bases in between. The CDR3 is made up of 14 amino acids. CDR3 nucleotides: TGTGCCAGTAGTATAGGAGGGAGGACCTATGGCTACACCTTC. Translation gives CASSIGGRTYGYTF.

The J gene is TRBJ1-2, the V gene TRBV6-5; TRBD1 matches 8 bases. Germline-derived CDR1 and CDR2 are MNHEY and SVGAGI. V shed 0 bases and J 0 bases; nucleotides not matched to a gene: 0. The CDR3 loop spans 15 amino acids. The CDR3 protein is CASSYSTGANYGYTF. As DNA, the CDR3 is TGTGCCAGCAGTTACTCGACAGGGGCTAACTATGGCTACACCTTC.

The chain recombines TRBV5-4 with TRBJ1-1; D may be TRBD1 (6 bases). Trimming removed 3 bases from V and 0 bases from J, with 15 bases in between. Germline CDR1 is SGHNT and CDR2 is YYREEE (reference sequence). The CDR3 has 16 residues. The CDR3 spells CASSSGGPGVNTEAFF. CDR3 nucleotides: TGTGCCAGCAGCTCCGGCGGGCCAGGGGTGAACACTGAAGCTTTCTTT.

DNA for the CDR3: TGTGCCAGCAGTTCCCCAGGGGGCCTTCAGCCCCAGCATTTT. Its translation is CASSSPGGLQPQHF. The genes are TRBV28 and TRBJ1-5, with 8 bases aligning to TRBD1. Looked up from germline, CDR1 is MDHEN and CDR2 is SYDVKM. There are 14 residues in the CDR3. The trim removed 4 bases at V and 6 bases at J, leaving 5 bases unmatched.

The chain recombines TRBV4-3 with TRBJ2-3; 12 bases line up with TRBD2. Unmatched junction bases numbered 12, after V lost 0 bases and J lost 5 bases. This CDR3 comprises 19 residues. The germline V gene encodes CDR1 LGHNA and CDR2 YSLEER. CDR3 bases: TGCGCCAGCAGCCAAGAGCTGCTAGCGGGGGGGCAAGTTCTAGATACGCAGTATTTT. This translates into CASSQELLAGGQVLDTQYF.